This T cell receptor beta chain was profiled in a study of blood T cell repertoires in COVID-19. There are 13 residues in the CDR3. V lost 7 bases, J lost 8 bases, and 15 bases lay in between. CDR1 and CDR2 (germline): SGHTA, FQGNSA. Some clones are missing from TCRdb's copy, which holds only in-frame ones; the method was immunoSEQ multiplex PCR. This sample has over 200,000 clones, with over 75% found just once. What was sequenced was peripheral blood. V usage is TRBV7-2 and J usage is TRBJ1-5; no reliable D call. The source is a man in his forties or fifties with active or convalescent COVID-19. CDR3 in amino acids: CASTGEYLKPQHF. As DNA, the CDR3 is TGTGCCAGCACCGGGGAGTACCTAAAGCCCCAGCATTTT.